Listed below are T cell receptor beta chains from one sample, sequenced in a study of blood T cell repertoires in COVID-19. TCRdb's copy holds only in-frame clones and misses some; the assay was immunoSEQ multiplex PCR. The sample yields about 150,000 clones, about 85% seen once. The sequenced material came from peripheral blood. Receptors originate from a woman aged 80 or over with COVID-19, enrolled during active disease. CDR3s include the opening cysteine and the closing phenylalanine or tryptophan. The order of the fields is D gene, J gene, clone size, V gene, CDR3 length, CDR3 DNA, CDR3 protein. A D gene is named only where the DNA matches it firmly. Part of the rows lack a size; the others show once, few, many or a class for expanded clones.

D: .
J: TRBJ2-5
size: .
V: TRBV2
length: 13
DNA: TGTGCCAGCACCCTGGAGGGCTTAGAGACCCAGTACTTC
CDR3: CASTLEGLETQYF

D: .
J: TRBJ1-6
size: .
V: TRBV5-1
length: 14
DNA: TGCGCCAGCAGCTTGGAGGGGAGGGGGTCACCCCTCCACTTT
CDR3: CASSLEGRGSPLHF

D: .
J: TRBJ1-1
size: .
V: TRBV7-9
length: 13
DNA: TGTGCCAGCAGCTTAGTGCAGGGCACTGAAGCTTTCTTT
CDR3: CASSLVQGTEAFF

D: TRBD1
J: TRBJ2-1
size: .
V: TRBV5-6
length: 18
DNA: TGTGCCAGCAGATCTACGACAGGGGACGGACGTAGTGTCGATGAGCAGTTCTTC
CDR3: CASRSTTGDGRSVDEQFF

D: .
J: TRBJ1-2
size: .
V: TRBV21-1
length: 15
DNA: TGTGCCAGCAGCAAACCGCCGGACAGGGTCAATGGCTACACCTTC
CDR3: CASSKPPDRVNGYTF

D: .
J: TRBJ1-1
size: .
V: TRBV7-9
length: 14
DNA: TGTGCCAGCACCCCCGGGGGGGGGAACACTGAAGCTTTCTTT
CDR3: CASTPGGGNTEAFF

D: TRBD1
J: TRBJ1-6
size: .
V: TRBV18
length: 16
DNA: TGTGCCAGCTCACCCTCCGGGACAGGTGTCAAATCACCCCTCCACTTT
CDR3: CASSPSGTGVKSPLHF

D: .
J: TRBJ1-1
size: .
V: TRBV14
length: 16
DNA: TGTGCCAGCAGGGGCTTGACAGGTTTGATGAACACTGAAGCTTTCTTT
CDR3: CASRGLTGLMNTEAFF

D: .
J: TRBJ1-1
size: .
V: TRBV28
length: 16
DNA: TGTGCCAGCAGTTTAGTCTTCGGAGTTCGGGACACTGAAGCTTTCTTT
CDR3: CASSLVFGVRDTEAFF

D: TRBD1
J: TRBJ1-2
size: .
V: TRBV19
length: 14
DNA: TGTGCCAGTAGACTAACAGGGGAATGGTATGGCTACACCTTC
CDR3: CASRLTGEWYGYTF

D: .
J: TRBJ1-2
size: once
V: TRBV10-3
length: 13
DNA: TGTGCCATCAGTGAGTCAACTGAATACGGCTACACCTTC
CDR3: CAISESTEYGYTF

D: .
J: TRBJ1-3
size: .
V: TRBV5-4
length: 13
DNA: TGTGCCAGCAGCTTGGAAATAGGAGGCACCATATATTTT
CDR3: CASSLEIGGTIYF

D: TRBD2
J: TRBJ2-2
size: .
V: TRBV5-1
length: 15
DNA: TGCGCCAGCAGTCAGGGACTAGCGGGAGCCGGGGAGCTGTTTTTT
CDR3: CASSQGLAGAGELFF

D: .
J: TRBJ2-5
size: .
V: TRBV7-7
length: 14
DNA: TGTGCTAGCAGCTTGGCGGGATCCGGGGAGACCCAGTACTTC
CDR3: CASSLAGSGETQYF